This entry lists 9 T cell receptor beta chains sequenced from one sample in a study of blood T cell repertoires in COVID-19. Profiling relied on immunoSEQ multiplex PCR, and the TCRdb table lists in-frame clones only, not all of them. The table shows under 150,000 clones, with about nine tenths occurring only once. Sample: peripheral blood. Every receptor here comes from a human donor with active COVID-19. The donor label of this sample is uncertain.

This clone was observed a single time. This chain links TRBV24-1 with TRBJ2-1; 9 nucleotides match TRBD1. The germline gives CDR1 KGHDR, CDR2 SFDVKD. The J segment lost 6 bases and the V segment lost 3 bases, leaving 2 bases of the junction unmatched. This CDR3 region has 14 residues. CDR3 nucleotide sequence: TGTGCCACCAGTGATCGGGACAGGGTCAATGAGCAGTTCTTC. This gives the protein CATSDRDRVNEQFF.

In regard to this clone: Other DNA variants within this sample encode the same CDR3. The CDR3 loop is CASSQDSYNEQFF. The CDR3 DNA reads TGCGCCAGCAGCCAAGACAGCTACAATGAGCAGTTCTTC. The rearrangement uses TRBV4-3 and TRBJ2-1, with unresolved D. With 0 bases removed from V and 3 bases from J, the gap between germline ends came to 3 bases. CDR3 length: 13 amino acids. From germline, CDR1 is LGHNA and CDR2 YSLEER.

J is TRBJ1-2 and V is TRBV15, with a weak D call TRBD1 (5 bases). The length of the CDR3 is 15 residues. CDR1 is LNHNV and CDR2 is YYDKDF in the germline V gene (reference sequence). Trimming took off 1 base at V and 2 bases at J, with 11 bases between the two ends. In DNA, the CDR3 is TGTGCCACCAGCAGAGGTTTCGCAGGGAACTATGGCTACACCTTC. Translating gives CATSRGFAGNYGYTF.

The chain combines TRBV7-2 with TRBJ2-3, with 7 bases fitting TRBD2. Trimming took 1 base from V and 0 from J; bases not matched to a gene: 7. CDR1 SGHTA and CDR2 FQGNSA come from the germline V gene. This CDR3 has 17 residues. CDR3 protein: CASSLDPAGISTDTQYF. The DNA for the CDR3 is TGTGCCAGCAGCTTAGATCCAGCGGGGATAAGCACAGATACGCAGTATTTT. The variable domain in full, with the rest retrieved from reference TRBV7-2 and TRBJ2-3, is GAGVSQSPSNKVTEKGKDVELRCDPISGHTALYWYRQSLGQGLEFLIYFQGNSAPDKSGLPSDRFSAERTGGSVSTLTIQRTQQEDSAVYLCASSLDPAGISTDTQYFGPGTRLTVL.

Here the CDR3 reads CASSSPGQGLGYTF. The CDR3 DNA reads TGTGCCAGTAGTTCACCGGGACAAGGATTAGGCTACACCTTC. The chain joins TRBV19 to TRBJ1-2; perhaps TRBD1 as D (6 bases). The CDR3 totals 14 residues. Germline V gene lookup returns CDR1 LNHDA and CDR2 SQIVND (reference sequence). V was clipped by 5 bases and J by 8 bases, with 18 bases between them. Variable domain in full (rest from reference TRBV19 and TRBJ1-2): DGGITQSPKYLFRKEGQNVTLSCEQNLNHDAMYWYRQDPGQGLRLIYYSQIVNDFQKGDIAEGYSVSREKKESFPLTVTSAQKNPTAFYLCASSSPGQGLGYTFGSGTRLTVV.

The chain combines TRBV2 with TRBJ2-7, with 7 bases identical to TRBD1. CDR3 length equals 11 residues. The V and J ends lost 8 bases and 8 bases, in that order; junction bases with no gene match: 6. Germline V gene sequence: CDR1 SNHLY, CDR2 FYNNEI. The CDR3 DNA follows: TGTGCCAGCCCGAAACAGGGGCAGCAGTACTTC. Protein product: CASPKQGQQYF. Full variable domain (outside the CDR3, taken from reference TRBV2 and TRBJ2-7): EPEVTQTPSHQVTQMGQEVILRCVPISNHLYFYWYRQILGQKVEFLVSFYNNEISEKSEIFDDQFSVERPDGSNFTLKIRSTKLEDSAMYFCASPKQGQQYFGPGTRLTVT.

The CDR3 region is CASSFVSGAMNTEAFF. CDR3 sequence (DNA): TGCGCCAGCAGCTTTGTGTCAGGCGCCATGAACACTGAAGCTTTCTTT. The genes are TRBV5-1 and TRBJ1-1; no reliable D call. With 2 bases removed from V and 0 bases from J, the gap between germline ends came to 14 bases. CDR1 and CDR2 from the germline V gene are SGHRS and YFSETQ. CDR3 length: 16 residues.

The CDR3 protein is CASSRQRTGELFF. CDR3 sequence (DNA): TGTGCCAGCAGTCGACAGCGGACCGGGGAGCTGTTTTTT. V and J are TRBV6-6 and TRBJ2-2, with D perhaps TRBD1 or TRBD2 (5 bases each). Trimming stripped 5 bases from V and 5 bases from J, with 9 bases between. This CDR3 is 13 amino acids long. In germline, CDR1 is MNHNY, CDR2 SVGAGI (reference sequence).

This clone was seen only once. V and J are TRBV15 and TRBJ1-5, with 9 bases lining up with TRBD1. J was trimmed by 0 bases and V by 1 base; bases with no gene match: 4. CDR1 is LNHNV, CDR2 YYDKDF, per germline (reference sequence). The CDR3 covers 17 residues. CDR3 DNA sequence: TGTGCCACCAGCAGAGGGGGACAGGGCTATAGCAATCAGCCCCAGCATTTT. It is translated as CATSRGGQGYSNQPQHF.